This T cell receptor beta chain was sequenced in a study of CD4 T cells in relation to SARS-CoV-2 and coronaviruses. Across the whole study: The negative reference was HIV-1 Nef peptide pool or peptide-free culture.

Notes on this clone: Its antigen is unknown.

Before the COVID-19 pandemic, during about 2011-2019, CD4+ T cells were taken from unexposed donors. CD4+ T cells were isolated from the cells after 10 days of culture. Cells permitting, SARS-CoV-2 S/N and four cold-coronavirus spikes were tested on unexposed-donor CD4+ T cells. TCRdb's table, derived via immunoSEQ multiplex PCR, lists solely in-frame clones and lacks some. Seen here are some 15,000 clones, approximately 80% observed once, and the top ten hold around 15%. Trimming left V 9 bases short and J 7 bases short, with 13 bases between. Germline CDR1 reads LNHDA; CDR2 reads SQIVND (reference sequence). This CDR3 contains 12 residues.

The TCR comes from a human donor in good health. Material for sequencing was CD4+ T cells from PBMCs, cultured in vitro. The chain employs TRBV19 and TRBJ1-3, with D tentatively TRBD1 (5 bases). The CDR3 sequence: CASLGRDNTIYF. The CDR3 DNA follows: TGTGCCAGCCTGGGCAGGGATAACACCATATATTTT.